The 25 T cell receptor beta chains presented below share a single source sample, sequenced in a study of tumor-infiltrating lymphocytes in primary liver carcinoma. The investigators made TCR beta cDNA from 400 to 500 ng total RNA, using a constant-region primer. Employing slightly modified ARM-PCR, three nested multiplex PCR rounds were run, and these gave rise to the TCR beta libraries. Two initial PCR rounds of approximately 10 cycles each paired TRBV1-TRBV30 forward primers with a C-beta reverse primer. TCRdb reprocessed the multiplex PCR reads via MiXCR and lists one record per CDR3 protein. This sample carries 200,000 or so distinct CDR3 sequences, 65% of them seen once, and the ten largest clones take roughly 7%. They got blood RNA out of unsorted whole blood and also pulled out germline DNA. The sample taken for sequencing was peripheral blood. The receptors come from an older woman with primary liver carcinoma and hepatitis B virus infection.

The chain has TRBV28 and TRBJ2-1, with 9 bases matching TRBD2. Germline CDR1 reads MDHEN; CDR2 reads SYDVKM. The V gene end was trimmed by 5 bases and the J gene end by 0 bases; junction bases not matched to a gene: 20. This CDR3 is 21 amino acids long. CDR3 nucleotides: TGTGCCAGCAGTCTGGGACGGAGTTGGCTAGCGGGAATCCCCTCCTACAATGAGCAGTTCTTC. Encoded protein: CASSLGRSWLAGIPSYNEQFF.

V usage is TRBV5-1 and J usage is TRBJ2-7, with 8 bases identical to TRBD1. The CDR3 has 15 amino acids. V gave up 4 bases and J gave up 2 bases; unmatched junction bases: 8. The germline V gene encodes CDR1 SGHRS and CDR2 YFSETQ. The CDR3 DNA follows: TGCGCCAGCAGCCCAGGACAGGGCGTGACCTACGAGCAGTACTTC. The encoded protein is CASSPGQGVTYEQYF.

To note about this clonotype: The junction differs from germline at one of its ends, possibly a read error. The chain couples TRBV29-1 to TRBJ2-4; 7 bases agree with TRBD1. There are 14 residues in the CDR3. Germline values: CDR1 SQVTM, CDR2 ANQGSEA. The CDR3 nucleotides are TGCAGCGTTGTAGACAGGGAACCGGAAAACATACAGTACTTC. This codes for CSVVDREPENIQYF.

The chain recombines TRBV10-3 with TRBJ2-3, with 9 bases fitting TRBD2. After removal of 10 bases from V and 12 bases from J, the junction contained 20 bases not matched to a gene. Germline V gene sequence: CDR1 ENHRY, CDR2 SYGVKD. The CDR3 spans 15 residues. The CDR3: CATLTSSGVADAQYF. The CDR3 DNA reads as TGTGCCACGCTGACTTCTAGCGGGGTGGCAGATGCACAGTATTTT.

As regards this clonotype: A junction boundary mismatches the germline segment, possibly from a read error. V usage is TRBV11-1 and J usage is TRBJ1-4, with TRBD1 identical over 9 bases. The CDR3 consists of 14 residues. Germline CDR1 SGHAT, CDR2 FQDESV (reference sequence). CDR3 in amino acids: CASSQTGGSEKLSF. CDR3 sequence (DNA): TGTGCCAGCAGCCAAACAGGGGGCAGCGAAAAACTGTCTTTC. Full variable domain (outside the CDR3, taken from reference TRBV11-1 and TRBJ1-4): EAEVAQSPRYKITEKSQAVAFWCDPISGHATLYWYRQILGQGPELLVQFQDESVVDDSQLPKDRFSAERLKGVDSTLKIQPAELGDSAMYLCASSQTGGSEKLSFGSGTQLSVL.

Remarks on this clonotype: The junction shows a germline mismatch at one end, possibly a read error. The rearrangement links TRBV12-3 or TRBV12-4 to TRBJ2-5; 8 bases match TRBD2. The CDR3 covers 14 residues. The DNA of the CDR3 is TGTGCCAGCAGTCGACGGGAGGGTCGGGGAGCACAGCACTTC. It yields the protein CASSRREGRGAQHF.

On this clonotype: This CDR3 fails to terminate in the conserved phenylalanine or tryptophan, so it likely reflects a read error. This chain links TRBV12-3 or TRBV12-4 with TRBJ1-5, with 11 bases fitting TRBD1. The CDR3 is 16 amino acids. V shed 6 bases, J shed 4 bases, and the junction held 8 bases outside the gene matches. CDR3 amino acids: CASRSGQGARNQPQHS. CDR3 coding DNA: TGTGCCAGCAGATCTGGACAGGGGGCGCGGAATCAGCCCCAGCATTCT.

Details on this clonotype: Without the conserved terminal phenylalanine or tryptophan, this CDR3 likely stems from a read error. This rearrangement joins TRBV4-1 to TRBJ1-2; weak D call: TRBD1 (6 bases). The CDR3 has 16 amino acids. Germline V gene lookup returns CDR1 MGHRA and CDR2 YSYEKL. The CDR3 DNA sequence: TGCGCCAGCAGCCAGGCATTGAGGGGGTCCCACTATTGCTACACCTCC. Encoded protein: CASSQALRGSHYCYTS.

The rearrangement joins TRBV1 to TRBJ1-2. TRBV1 is a pseudogene locus. This CDR3 contains 13 residues. CDR3 protein: CTSGQVLCGGYTF. In DNA form, the CDR3 reads TGCACCAGCGGCCAAGTCCTTTGCGGCGGCTACACCTTC.

There are a few counts of this clonotype. The genes are TRBV6-5 and TRBJ2-5; TRBD2 agrees at 9 bases. The V and J ends lost 1 base and 4 bases, in that order; junction bases with no gene match: 4. CDR1 is MNHEY and CDR2 is SVGAGI in the germline V gene. This CDR3 has 15 amino acids. The CDR3, as DNA: TGTGCCAGCAGTTACTATCTAGCGGGGTCAGAGACCCAGTACTTC. It is translated as CASSYYLAGSETQYF.

The rearrangement uses TRBV6-6 and TRBJ2-1, with D possibly being TRBD2 (6 bases). The length of the CDR3 is 20 residues. CDR1 is MNHNY and CDR2 is SVGAGI in the germline V gene (reference sequence). Trimming took off 6 bases at V and 4 bases at J, with 31 bases between the two ends. CDR3 loop: CASRPTGESSISRGYNEQFF. CDR3 in DNA: TGTGCCAGCAGGCCCACTGGCGAGAGTTCTATTTCGCGGGGATACAATGAGCAGTTCTTC.

Comment on this clonotype: A much larger clone differs from this one at a single base, so this may be a read error. This sequence joins TRBV5-4 and TRBJ2-1, with D perhaps matching TRBD2 (6 bases). Deletions cut 7 bases from V and 0 bases from J, with 17 bases between. Germline lookup yields CDR1 SGHNT and CDR2 YYREEE (reference sequence). This CDR3 contains 16 residues. CDR3 coding DNA: TGTGCCAGCTGCTCTTTAGGGCGGGACTCCTACAATGAGCAGTTCTTC. Encoded protein: CASCSLGRDSYNEQFF.

The rearrangement joins TRBV5-1 to TRBJ2-5; a possible D gene is TRBD1 (6 bases). Between the trimmed V and J ends, which lost 4 bases and 1 base, there was a span of 8 bases. CDR1 is SGHRS and CDR2 is YFSETQ in the germline V gene. The CDR3 is 13 amino acids. CDR3 bases: TGCGCCAGCAGCAGGGGGATCCAAGAGACCCAGTACTTC. Amino acid sequence: CASSRGIQETQYF. Full variable domain (rest looked up from reference TRBV5-1 and TRBJ2-5): KAGVTQTPRYLIKTRGQQVTLSCSPISGHRSVSWYQQTPGQGLQFLFEYFSETQRNKGNFPGRFSGRQFSNSRSEMNVSTLELGDSALYLCASSRGIQETQYFGPGTRLLVL.

Concerning this clonotype: Because the CDR3 is missing its conserved closing phenylalanine or tryptophan, this is likely a read error. V usage is TRBV5-1 and J usage is TRBJ2-1, with a weak D call TRBD2 (6 bases). CDR1 and CDR2 (germline): SGHRS, YFSETQ. There are 16 residues in the CDR3. CDR3 DNA: TGCACCAGCAGCCGGAGCGGGCCGAGGGGCCCCAATGAGCAGTTCTCC. This translates into CTSSRSGPRGPNEQFS.

A few counts support this clonotype. The chain is built from TRBV5-6 and TRBJ1-5; possible D gene TRBD1, 5 bases. The CDR3 runs to 17 residues. Germline V gives CDR1 SGHDT, CDR2 YYEEEE. V was cut by 1 base and J by 1 base, with 15 bases left in between. The CDR3 DNA follows: TGTGCCAGCAGCTTGCTCAGGGACTTCCCAAGCAATCAGCCCCAGCATTTT. Amino acid sequence: CASSLLRDFPSNQPQHF.

The chain carries TRBV10-3 and TRBJ2-6; no definite D call. The CDR3 extends over 12 amino acids. Trimming took 11 bases from V and 2 from J, leaving 7 bases between them. The germline V gene encodes CDR1 ENHRY and CDR2 SYGVKD. CDR3 region: CAVSAGANVLTF. CDR3 nucleotide sequence: TGTGCCGTCTCGGCTGGGGCCAACGTCCTGACTTTC.

This clonotype was seen at least ten times. The chain has TRBV6-1 and TRBJ2-5; 12 bases fit TRBD1. V shed 6 bases and J 5 bases; nucleotides not matched to a gene: 4. This CDR3 is 14 amino acids long. Germline CDR1 and CDR2: MNHNS and SASEGT. DNA for the CDR3: TGTGCCAGCAGGGGACAGGGGGCAAAGGAGACCCAGTACTTC. Protein: CASRGQGAKETQYF.

As for this clonotype: An end of the junction does not agree with germline; a read error may underlie this. CDR3 in DNA: TGTGCCAGCAGCTCCCAGGGTACCGTCTCCTACGAGGAGTACTTC. This encodes CASSSQGTVSYEEYF. The V call is TRBV11-2, the J call TRBJ2-7, with D possibly being TRBD1 (5 bases). The CDR3 sequence is 15 residues long. Germline assignment: CDR1 SGHAT and CDR2 FQNNGV.

Regarding this clonotype: Just one base apart from a much larger clone, this may be a read error. The CDR3 reads CASKEGGSTYEQYF. The CDR3 DNA is TGTGCCAGCAAGGAGGGGGGGAGCACCTACGAGCAGTACTTC. The rearrangement uses TRBV6-5 and TRBJ2-7; perhaps TRBD2 as D (7 bases). Trimming stripped 7 bases from V and 2 bases from J, with 15 bases between. CDR1 and CDR2 (germline): MNHEY, SVGAGI. This CDR3 is built from 14 residues.

This rearrangement joins TRBV11-2 to TRBJ1-5; D is possibly TRBD1 (6 bases). V shed 8 bases and J shed 6 bases, with 11 bases lying between them. The CDR3 contains 12 residues. CDR1 and CDR2 from the germline V gene are SGHAT and FQNNGV. CDR3 nucleotide sequence: TGTGCCAGCGGCAAACAGGGTCAGCCCCAGCATTTT. This gives the protein CASGKQGQPQHF.

With regard to this clonotype: At one end the junction does not follow the germline gene, possibly because of a read error. V gene TRBV29-1 combines with J gene TRBJ2-2; D might be TRBD2 (5 bases). This CDR3 is built from 11 residues. Germline values: CDR1 SQVTM, CDR2 ANQGSEA. The CDR3 region has the DNA TGCGGCGTTGGTTCGCCCGGGGAGCTGTTCTTT. Translating gives CGVGSPGELFF.

This clonotype was seen many times. The chain joins TRBV6-5 to TRBJ1-6; D might be TRBD1 (6 bases). With 2 bases removed from V and 7 bases from J, the gap between germline ends came to 12 bases. Germline assignment: CDR1 MNHEY and CDR2 SVGAGI. The CDR3 length is 15 residues. The CDR3 DNA reads TGTGCCAGCAGTTACGGCAGGGGAGGAAATTCACCCCTCCACTTT. This gives the protein CASSYGRGGNSPLHF.

For this clonotype: The junction departs from germline at one end; a sequencing error may be responsible. The chain joins TRBV14 to TRBJ2-1; perhaps D is TRBD1 or TRBD2 (6 bases each). From germline, CDR1 is SGHDN and CDR2 FVKESK. CDR3 length: 15 residues. CDR3 sequence (DNA): TGTGCCGGCAGCGTCGGAGGGGACACATGGAATGAGCAGTTCTTC. Protein: CAGSVGGDTWNEQFF.

With respect to this clonotype: A read error may produce the germline difference seen at one junction end. The chain couples TRBV11-2 to TRBJ2-1; possibly TRBD2 for D (5 bases). The germline CDR1 and CDR2 sequences are SGHAT and FQNNGV. The CDR3 sequence is 14 residues long. CDR3 bases: TGTGCCAGCAGCCTATCCGGGATTAGCGTTGAGCAGATCTTC. Protein product: CASSLSGISVEQIF.

The genes are TRBV6-1 and TRBJ1-1; D remains unclear. V was clipped by 11 bases and J by 0 bases, with 22 bases between them. The CDR3 totals 16 residues. Germline V gene data show CDR1 as MNHNS and CDR2 as SASEGT. The CDR3 DNA follows: TGTGCCGCCAGTGAAGCCCAGTACTTCATGAACACTGAAGCTTTCTTT. Translating it yields CAASEAQYFMNTEAFF.